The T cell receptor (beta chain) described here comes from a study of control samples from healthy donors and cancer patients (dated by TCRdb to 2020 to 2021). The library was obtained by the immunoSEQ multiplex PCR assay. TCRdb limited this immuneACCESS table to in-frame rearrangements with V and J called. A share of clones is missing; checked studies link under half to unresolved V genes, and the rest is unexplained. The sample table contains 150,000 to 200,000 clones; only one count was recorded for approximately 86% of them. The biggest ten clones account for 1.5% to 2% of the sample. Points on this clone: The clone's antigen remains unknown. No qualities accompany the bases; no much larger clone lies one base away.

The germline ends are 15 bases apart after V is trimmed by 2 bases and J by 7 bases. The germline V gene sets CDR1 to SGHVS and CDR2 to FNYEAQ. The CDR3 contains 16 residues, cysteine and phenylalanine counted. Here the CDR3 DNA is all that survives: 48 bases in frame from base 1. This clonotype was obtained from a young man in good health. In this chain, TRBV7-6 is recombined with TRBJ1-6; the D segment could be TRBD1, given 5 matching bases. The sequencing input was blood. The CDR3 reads CASSLTARGVNSPLHF. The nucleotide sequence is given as TGTGCCAGCAGCTTAACGGCTCGAGGGGTCAATTCACCCCTCCACTTT. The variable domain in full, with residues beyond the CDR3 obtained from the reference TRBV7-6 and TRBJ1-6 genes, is GAGVSQSPRYKVTKRGQDVALRCDPISGHVSLYWYRQALGQGPEFLTYFNYEAQQDKSGLPNDRFSAERPEGSISTLTIQRTEQRDSAMYRCASSLTARGVNSPLHFGNGTRLTVT.